This TCR beta chain appears in the sequencing data of a study of identifying expanded T cells in peripheral blood (dated by TCRdb to the late 2010s). Background for the entire study: Technical replicates were generated by sequencing separate aliquots of the same genomic DNA pool, with four replicates compared pairwise.

During the collection period, no infections or other immune events were recorded for the healthy donors. Blood repertoires from healthy donors were used as a training cohort for calibrating time-dependent variance in a beta-binomial model of differential abundance of T-cell clones. The training cohort included around ten healthy donors, of whom 3 were female and 7 were male. An age range of roughly 29 to 65 years, with an average of 43 years, was recorded for the donors. Whole blood was collected from each healthy donor at three time points spaced around 2 weeks apart and obtained from a commercial supplier. For immunosequencing, genomic DNA was extracted from whole blood that had not been sorted. On this clone: No antigen is known for it. No qualities accompany the bases; no much larger clone lies one base away.

General study outcomes and caveats: The binomial model flagged about 1.3 differentially abundant clones between technical replicates, compared with 15 to 17 over around two weeks and 19 over around four weeks. The beta-binomial model significantly reduced the number of clones called differentially abundant and the false-positive rate across all healthy-donor time intervals. For all healthy donors, the variance in clone template counts between roughly 2-week samples rose significantly as total template count increased. The authors expected that over much longer intervals, such as months to years, biological variance in healthy repertoires might increase even further.

The CDR3 numbers 15 residues from cysteine through phenylalanine. Only the CDR3 part of the read is kept: 45 bases, read in frame from the first base. Via the germline V gene (reference sequence), CDR1 is LNHNV and CDR2 YYDKDF. Trimming costs V 3 bases and J 3 bases, and their ends lie 12 bases apart. TCRbeta CDR3 regions were profiled with the immunoSEQ Assay using bias-controlled multiplex PCR amplification of genomic DNA. For the original study's pipeline: The absolute abundance of each unique TCRbeta CDR3 region was quantified after sequences were collapsed and filtered. Two models were used to test differential abundance: a binomial model (Fisher-equivalent) and a beta-binomial model that adds time-dependent variance fitted from healthy donors. Clones with fewer than 5 combined templates were removed, and differential abundance was called for clones with a Benjamini-Hochberg FDR below 0.01. The form v = (b*log(k)+a)^2 was used to model beta-binomial variance as a function of total template count across the two samples. The table was pulled from immuneACCESS by TCRdb, which kept in-frame rearrangements only. Such tables lose some clones; where checked, under half of the loss comes from unresolved V genes, and the rest has no known cause. V and J calls and clone size are as listed in that table; D and trimming were resolved from the DNA. Present in this sample are about 100,000 clones, about 89% of which were seen just once. The ten most abundant clones make up about 17% of the sample.

The sequenced sample consisted of blood. The chain joins TRBV15 to TRBJ1-5; the D gene is unclear. The sequence was obtained from a person between 18 and 69 years old in good health. The CDR3 is CATSSRLGDNQPQHF. The bases read TGTGCCACCAGCAGCCGCCTGGGTGACAATCAGCCCCAGCATTTT.